This TCR beta chain is from a study of blood T cell repertoires in COVID-19. At the level of the study: From the United States, Italy and Spain came samples of acute and convalescent COVID-19. T cells, B-cell-depleted T cells, or PBMCs supplied cDNA or gDNA.

Germline CDR1 reads MNHEY; CDR2 reads SMNVEV (reference sequence). CDR3 length: 16 residues. After removal of 4 bases from V and 5 bases from J, the junction contained 11 bases not matched to a gene. In the original analysis: Using reference gene primer amplification, nucleated cell counts were estimated. Sequencing was performed with immunoSEQ multiplex PCR; in TCRdb, only in-frame clones are kept and a portion is missing. The D gene and trimming were derived from the DNA, and the V and J assignments and clone size from that table. The sample consists of some 180,000 clones, about 80% of them appearing once.

The rearrangement uses TRBV27 and TRBJ2-5; 9 positions agree with TRBD2. This receptor was taken from a woman in her forties or fifties with active or convalescent COVID-19. The sequenced material came from peripheral blood. The CDR3 spells CASSSGGSGSVETQYF. The DNA for the CDR3 is TGTGCCAGCAGTTCCGGCGGTAGCGGGAGCGTCGAGACCCAGTACTTC.